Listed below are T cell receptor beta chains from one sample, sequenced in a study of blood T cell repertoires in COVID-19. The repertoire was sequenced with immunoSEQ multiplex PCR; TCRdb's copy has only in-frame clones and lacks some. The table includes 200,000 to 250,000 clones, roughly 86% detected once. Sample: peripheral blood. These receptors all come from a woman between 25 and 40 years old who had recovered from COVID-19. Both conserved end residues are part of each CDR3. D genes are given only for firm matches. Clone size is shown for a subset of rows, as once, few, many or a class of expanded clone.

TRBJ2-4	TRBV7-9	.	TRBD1	CASSSGTGIAKNIQYF	TGTGCCAGCAGCTCCGGGACAGGGATAGCCAAAAACATTCAGTACTTC
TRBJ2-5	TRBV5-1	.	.	CASSLGQRPGETQYF	TGCGCCAGCAGCTTGGGACAGAGGCCGGGAGAGACCCAGTACTTC
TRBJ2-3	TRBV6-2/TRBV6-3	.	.	CASSYAGGLDTDTQYF	TGTGCCAGCAGTTATGCCGGGGGGCTCGACACAGATACGCAGTATTTT
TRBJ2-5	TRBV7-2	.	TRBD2	CASSPPGGALETQYF	TGTGCCAGCAGCCCGCCCGGGGGGGCCCTTGAGACCCAGTACTTC
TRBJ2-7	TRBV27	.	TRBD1	CASRRTGSSYEQYF	TGTGCCAGCAGGCGGACAGGGAGCTCCTACGAGCAGTACTTC
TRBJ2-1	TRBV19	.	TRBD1	CASSTLTGAGYNEQFF	TGTGCCAGTAGTACCCTTACAGGGGCCGGATACAATGAGCAGTTCTTC
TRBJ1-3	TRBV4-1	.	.	CASSQDDRRVAGNTIYF	TGCGCCAGCAGCCAAGATGACCGCAGGGTGGCGGGAAACACCATATATTTT
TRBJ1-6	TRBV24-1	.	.	CATSDLYGRGDNSPLHF	TGTGCCACCAGTGATTTGTACGGCAGGGGTGACAATTCACCCCTCCACTTT
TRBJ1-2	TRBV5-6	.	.	CASSLFASEGDYGYTF	TGTGCCAGCAGCTTGTTTGCGTCGGAGGGAGACTATGGCTACACCTTC
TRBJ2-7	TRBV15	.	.	CATSRDMAPRDYEQYF	TGTGCCACCAGCAGAGATATGGCCCCACGGGACTACGAGCAGTACTTC
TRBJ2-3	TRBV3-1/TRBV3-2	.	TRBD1	CASSQVRPGQGGADTQYF	TGTGCCAGCAGCCAAGTAAGGCCGGGACAGGGTGGAGCAGATACGCAGTATTTT
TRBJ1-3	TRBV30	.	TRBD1	CAFDSGGSGNTIYF	TGTGCTTTCGACTCAGGGGGCTCTGGAAACACCATATATTTT
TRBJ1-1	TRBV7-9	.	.	CASSFNQVPEAFF	TGTGCCAGCAGCTTCAATCAGGTCCCTGAAGCTTTCTTT
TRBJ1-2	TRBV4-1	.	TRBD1	CASSLDPADRDHGYTF	TGCGCCAGCAGCCTCGACCCAGCCGACAGGGATCACGGCTACACCTTC
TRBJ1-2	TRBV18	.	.	CASSPLQDGAQKGYTF	TGTGCCAGCTCACCCCTCCAAGATGGGGCGCAAAAAGGCTACACCTTC
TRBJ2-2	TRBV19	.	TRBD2	CASSSSPGLAFTGELFF	TGTGCCAGTAGTAGTTCGCCGGGACTAGCTTTCACCGGGGAGCTGTTTTTT
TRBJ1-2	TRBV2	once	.	CASSENSPNYGYTF	TGTGCCAGCAGTGAAAACTCGCCGAACTATGGCTACACCTTC
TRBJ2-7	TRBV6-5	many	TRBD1	CATHAGQAYEQYF	TGTGCCACACACGCGGGACAGGCCTACGAGCAGTACTTC
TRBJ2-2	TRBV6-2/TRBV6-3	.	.	CASSYGGGLTGELFF	TGTGCCAGCAGTTACGGGGGGGGCCTCACCGGGGAGCTGTTTTTT
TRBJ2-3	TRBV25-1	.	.	CASSDLRIADTQYF	TGTGCCAGCAGTGACTTGCGCATCGCAGATACGCAGTATTTT
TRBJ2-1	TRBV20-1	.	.	CSAKRADEQFF	TGCAGTGCCAAGCGGGCGGATGAGCAGTTCTTC
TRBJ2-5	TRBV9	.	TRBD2	CASSPQASGGETQYF	TGTGCCAGCAGCCCCCAGGCTAGCGGAGGCGAGACCCAGTACTTC
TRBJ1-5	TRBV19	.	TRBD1	CASSIVQGQGLIQPQHF	TGTGCCAGTAGTATAGTCCAGGGACAGGGCTTAATTCAGCCCCAGCATTTT
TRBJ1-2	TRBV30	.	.	CAWSKRTGNYGYTF	TGTGCCTGGAGCAAGAGAACAGGGAACTATGGCTACACCTTC
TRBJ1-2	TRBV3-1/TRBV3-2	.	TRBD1	CASSPDRGYGYTF	TGTGCCAGCAGCCCGGACAGGGGGTATGGCTACACCTTC
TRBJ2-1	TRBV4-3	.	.	CASSSGLGYEQFF	TGCGCCAGCAGCTCAGGCCTGGGCTATGAGCAGTTCTTC
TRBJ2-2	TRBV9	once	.	CASSARQGGPHYTGELFF	TGTGCCAGCAGCGCCAGACAGGGAGGTCCCCATTACACCGGGGAGCTGTTTTTT
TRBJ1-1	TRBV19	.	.	CASSIQSKIGASTEAFF	TGTGCCAGTAGTATCCAATCTAAAATAGGGGCGAGTACTGAAGCTTTCTTT
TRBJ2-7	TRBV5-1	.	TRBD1	CASSLAAGGLGEQYF	TGCGCCAGCAGCTTGGCCGCAGGGGGCTTGGGGGAGCAGTACTTC
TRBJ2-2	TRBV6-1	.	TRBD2	CASSDTGRTGELFF	TGTGCCAGCAGTGATACCGGGAGGACCGGGGAGCTGTTTTTT
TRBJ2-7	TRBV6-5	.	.	CASRPGPLYEQYF	TGTGCCAGCCGTCCAGGTCCTCTCTACGAGCAGTACTTC
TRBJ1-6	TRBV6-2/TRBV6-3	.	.	CASSFPRYSPLHF	TGTGCCAGCAGTTTTCCGAGATATTCACCCCTCCACTTT
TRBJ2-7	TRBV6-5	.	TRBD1	CASSYQQDRGHEQYF	TGTGCCAGCAGTTACCAGCAGGACAGGGGCCACGAGCAGTACTTC
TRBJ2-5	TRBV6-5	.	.	CASSEVGQETQYF	TGTGCCAGCAGCGAGGTGGGTCAAGAGACCCAGTACTTC
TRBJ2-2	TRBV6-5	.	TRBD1	CASSTGTGGPGELFF	TGTGCCAGCAGTACCGGGACAGGGGGACCCGGGGAGCTGTTTTTT
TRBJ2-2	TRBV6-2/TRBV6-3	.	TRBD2	CASSTLRLAGVTGELFF	TGTGCCAGCAGTACCCTCCGACTAGCGGGGGTCACCGGGGAGCTGTTTTTT
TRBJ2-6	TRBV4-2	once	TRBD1	CASSQVGQGGSGANVLTF	TGTGCCAGCAGCCAAGTCGGACAGGGAGGTTCTGGGGCCAACGTCCTGACTTTC
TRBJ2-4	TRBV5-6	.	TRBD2	CASSRPNSGAAKNIQYF	TGTGCCAGCAGCCGTCCCAACAGCGGGGCGGCCAAAAACATTCAGTACTTC
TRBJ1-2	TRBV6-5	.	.	CASSYSPTDIYGYTF	TGTGCCAGCAGTTACTCACCGACAGATATCTATGGCTACACCTTC
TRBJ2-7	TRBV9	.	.	CASSVESGGIGAEQYF	TGTGCCAGCAGCGTAGAGTCAGGGGGGATTGGGGCCGAGCAGTACTTC
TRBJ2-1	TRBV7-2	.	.	CASRQMGEQFF	TGTGCCAGCAGACAGATGGGTGAGCAGTTCTTC
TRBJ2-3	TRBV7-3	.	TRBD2	CAEGLMPGGNSDTQYF	TGTGCCGAGGGACTAATGCCGGGGGGAAACTCCGATACGCAGTATTTT
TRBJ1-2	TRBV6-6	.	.	CASSYILSGYGYTF	TGTGCCAGCAGTTACATACTATCGGGCTATGGCTACACCTTC